This T cell receptor (beta chain) was observed in a study of beta chain features in type 1 diabetes. General study points: Among all four CD4+ subsets, Type 1 diabetes patients had TCRB CDR3s that were moderately but significantly shorter. Researchers reported that naive, central memory and Treg TCRB repertoires appeared more similar in patients than in healthy donors. Possibly, sequencing cDNA over-represented cells that had high TCR expression levels.

Looked up from germline, CDR1 is MNHEY and CDR2 is SVGAGI. The CDR3 is 16 amino acids. The ends were cut back, 0 bases at V and 3 bases at J, with 12 bases in the middle. A sort by CD45RO/CCR7/CD25/CD127/CD95/CD27 yielded CD4+ naive, central memory, regulatory and stem cell-like memory cells. Every sorted population was more than 98% pure. This clone was seen a handful of times. The antigen remains unidentified. All of the isolated RNA was reverse transcribed, so expressed TCRB transcripts were sequenced. Method: immunoSEQ multiplex PCR; TCRdb's copy keeps in-frame clones and lacks some. The table lists 300,000 to 350,000 clones, approximately 9.7% of them singletons.

The chain uses TRBV6-5 and TRBJ2-1; perhaps TRBD1 as D (6 bases). The clonotype comes from a man in his thirties or forties with type 1 diabetes. Sequencing was done on a sample of central memory CD4+ T cells from blood. This CDR3 reads CASSYSGQGSYNEQFF. The CDR3 DNA follows: TGTGCCAGCAGTTACTCGGGACAAGGAAGCTACAATGAGCAGTTCTTC.